A single T cell receptor (beta chain) is shown here with its context. The antigen is undetermined. The data belong to a study of a mutant IDH1 vaccine in newly diagnosed glioma. Study-level information: Before enrollment, the patients had been treated with radiotherapy alone, temozolomide alone, or both together. Most of them had received both.

V was shortened by 1 base and J by 1 base, with 10 bases between the two germline ends. Germline values: CDR1 LNHNV, CDR2 YYDKDF (reference sequence). This CDR3 region has 15 residues. Time point here: week 23, last vaccination. All doses held 300 ug of mutant IDH1 20-mer peptide, with topical imiquimod. Each tumor in the donors was a new WHO grade 3 or 4 astrocytoma, IDH1-mutant and ATRX-lost. Using immunoSEQ multiplex PCR, the repertoire was profiled, and TCRdb retains in-frame clones only, with some absent. Of about 82,000 clones listed, around 85% are singletons. This rearrangement joins TRBV15 to TRBJ1-1; D is uncertain. The sequencing used PBMCs, collected from a glioma patient whose treatment included an IDH1 peptide vaccine. The clonotype comes from a man aged 30 to 39 with glioma. Some clones in this sample may be carry-over from other donors' samples. CDR3 DNA: TGTGCCACCAGCAGAGGTCCTAAGGGGAACACTGAAGCTTTCTTT. Translation: CATSRGPKGNTEAFF.